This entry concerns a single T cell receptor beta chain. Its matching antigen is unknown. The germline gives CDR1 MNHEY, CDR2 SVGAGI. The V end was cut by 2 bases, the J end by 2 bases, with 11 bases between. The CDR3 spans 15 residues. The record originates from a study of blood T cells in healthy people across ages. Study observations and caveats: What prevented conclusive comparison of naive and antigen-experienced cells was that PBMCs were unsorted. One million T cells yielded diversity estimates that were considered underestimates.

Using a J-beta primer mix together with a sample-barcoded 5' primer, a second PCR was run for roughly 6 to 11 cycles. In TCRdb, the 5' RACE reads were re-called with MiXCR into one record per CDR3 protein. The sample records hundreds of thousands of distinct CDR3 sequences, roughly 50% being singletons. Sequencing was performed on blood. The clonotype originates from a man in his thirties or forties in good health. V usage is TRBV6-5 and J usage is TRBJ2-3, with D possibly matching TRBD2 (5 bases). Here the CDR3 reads CASSYGSVSTDTQYF. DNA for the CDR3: TGTGCCAGCAGTTACGGTAGCGTATCCACAGATACGCAGTATTTT.